A selection of T cell receptor beta chains follows, all from one sample in a study of stem cell transplantation in POMP-related autoinflammatory disease. Libraries were prepared by immunoSEQ multiplex PCR; TCRdb keeps only in-frame clonotypes and omits some of them. The table lists more than 25,000 clones, 85% to 90% of them singletons, with over 0.65% in the top ten. The material was CD4+ T cells from PBMCs, obtained before stem cell transplantation. The source is a human donor with POMP-related autoinflammation and immune dysregulation (PRAID). Each CDR3 is given with its conserved first and last residue. Each record gives: D gene, V gene, J gene, clone size, CDR3 protein, CDR3 DNA. D genes are given only for firm matches. The listing skips clone size in some rows; elsewhere it reads once, few, many or a size class.

>.|TRBV6-5|TRBJ1-2|.
CASSSGSFVYGYTF
TGTGCCAGCAGTTCAGGCAGCTTTGTCTATGGCTACACCTTC
>TRBD2|TRBV7-2|TRBJ2-2|.
CASNGLAGAWAGELFF
TGTGCCAGCAACGGACTAGCGGGGGCCTGGGCCGGGGAGCTGTTTTTT
>.|TRBV6-1|TRBJ2-1|.
CASSDLFQDLAYNEQFF
TGTGCCAGCAGTGACTTGTTCCAGGATTTGGCCTACAATGAGCAGTTCTTC
>TRBD1|TRBV6-6|TRBJ1-2|.
CASSASDRAAYGYTF
TGTGCCAGCAGTGCTTCCGACAGGGCTGCCTATGGCTACACCTTC
>.|TRBV9|TRBJ1-1|once
CASSVIWAGDTEAFF
TGTGCCAGCAGCGTCATTTGGGCGGGGGACACTGAAGCTTTCTTT
>TRBD1|TRBV5-6|TRBJ1-5|.
CASSLGTGWNQPQHF
TGTGCCAGCAGCTTGGGGACAGGGTGGAATCAGCCCCAGCATTTT
>TRBD1|TRBV2|TRBJ2-1|.
CASSSGTGGYNEQFF
TGTGCCAGCAGTTCCGGGACAGGGGGCTACAATGAGCAGTTCTTC
>.|TRBV4-2|TRBJ2-3|.
CASSQESFNRADTQYF
TGTGCCAGCAGCCAAGAATCGTTTAATCGGGCAGATACGCAGTATTTT
>TRBD2|TRBV2|TRBJ2-2|.
CASSPGTSGTGELFF
TGTGCCAGCTCGCCCGGGACTAGCGGGACCGGGGAGCTGTTTTTT
>.|TRBV5-1|TRBJ1-2|few
CASSWAGEDSEGYTF
TGCGCCAGCAGCTGGGCCGGGGAGGACTCAGAAGGCTACACCTTC
>.|TRBV4-1|TRBJ1-2|.
CASSQDRNYGYTF
TGCGCCAGCAGCCAGGACAGAAACTATGGCTACACCTTC
>.|TRBV4-1|TRBJ1-6|once
CASSSAQGHHNSPLHF
TGCGCCAGCAGCTCCGCACAAGGACACCATAATTCACCCCTCCACTTT
>TRBD1|TRBV7-9|TRBJ1-1|few
CASSLEWDRREAFF
TGTGCCAGCAGCTTAGAATGGGACAGGCGTGAAGCTTTCTTT
>TRBD2|TRBV5-1|TRBJ2-5|.
CASSLPSGGAGGETQYF
TGCGCCAGCAGCTTGCCCAGCGGGGGGGCCGGTGGGGAGACCCAGTACTTC
>.|TRBV5-5|TRBJ1-1|.
CASAIGSVMNTEAFF
TGTGCCAGCGCAATTGGTAGTGTTATGAACACTGAAGCTTTCTTT